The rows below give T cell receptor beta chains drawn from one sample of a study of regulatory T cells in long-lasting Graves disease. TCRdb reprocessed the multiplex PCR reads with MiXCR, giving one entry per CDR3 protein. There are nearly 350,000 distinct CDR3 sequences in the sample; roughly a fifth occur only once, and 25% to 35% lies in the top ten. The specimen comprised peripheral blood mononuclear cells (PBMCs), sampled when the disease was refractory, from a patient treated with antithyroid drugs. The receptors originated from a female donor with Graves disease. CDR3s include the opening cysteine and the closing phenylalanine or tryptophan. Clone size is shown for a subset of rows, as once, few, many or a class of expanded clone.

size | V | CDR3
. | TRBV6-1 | CASGQWEGSEAFF
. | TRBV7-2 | CASSWGTGSGIEQYF
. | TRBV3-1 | CASSLLVNYGYTF
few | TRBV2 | CASSEGQGPTDTQYF
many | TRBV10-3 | CAIRDRAGTEAFF
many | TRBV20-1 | CNAAASGSGNEQFF
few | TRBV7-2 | CASSLANIYSMPNYGYTF
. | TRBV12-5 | CAGLDRGRRGYTF
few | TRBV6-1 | CATNRGDLSYNEQFF
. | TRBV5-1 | CASSLGRTTDTEAFF
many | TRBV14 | CASSQVRRLAGVDEQYF
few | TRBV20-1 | CSARKGAYEQYF
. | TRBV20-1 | CSATRTSGSTDTQYF
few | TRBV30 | CAWSPGPSLGQPQHF
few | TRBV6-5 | CASSYSWSGFKAQHF
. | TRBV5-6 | CASSWGQGDGYTF
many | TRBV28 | CASSLKSFRGVETQYF
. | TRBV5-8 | CASSFSGSQPQHF
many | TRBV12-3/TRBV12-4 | CASSLSGPNYGYTF
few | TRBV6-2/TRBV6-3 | CASSYYSRYEQYF
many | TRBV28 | CASSLAGGLLQETQYF
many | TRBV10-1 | CASSERPGGHEKLFF
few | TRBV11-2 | CASSLTQGRDGYTF
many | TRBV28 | CASSFRQNSNQPQHF
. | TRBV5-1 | CASSLLAGTPGNTIYF
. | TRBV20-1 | CSALPGGTYEQYF
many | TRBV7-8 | CASSLEAARVSEAFF
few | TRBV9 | CASSYRAVGELFF
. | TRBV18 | CASSPGPPAGEAFF
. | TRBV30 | CAWGTGNYEQYF
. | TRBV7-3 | CASSLNAGANTGELFF
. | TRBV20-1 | CSAPTENYGYTF
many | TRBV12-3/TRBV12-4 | CASRRDRINSPLHF
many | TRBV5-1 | CASSGTGANVLTF
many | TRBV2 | CASRRSTGSNQPQHF
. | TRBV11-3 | CASSLTTSPYNEQFF
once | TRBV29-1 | CSVRTDRAWNEQFF